This TCR beta chain emerged from a study of blood T cell repertoires in COVID-19. About the research overall: Italy, Spain and the United States were the sources of the convalescent and acute COVID-19 samples.

Here immunoSEQ multiplex PCR was the method, and the copy in TCRdb shows in-frame clones only, minus some. The table records about 87,000 clones, 90% of them present only once. The sample holds one count of this clone. Deletions cut 0 bases from V and 5 bases from J, with 11 bases between. CDR1 and CDR2 (germline): SGHRS, YFSETQ. This CDR3 is 15 amino acids long. V usage is TRBV5-1 and J usage is TRBJ2-2; possible D gene TRBD2, 5 bases. Sequencing was done on a sample of peripheral blood. The receptor comes from a man aged 18 to 29 with COVID-19, enrolled during active disease. In nucleotides, the CDR3 is TGCGCCAGCAGCTTGGACAGAAGAGGGACCGGGGAGCTGTTTTTT. Its protein product is CASSLDRRGTGELFF.